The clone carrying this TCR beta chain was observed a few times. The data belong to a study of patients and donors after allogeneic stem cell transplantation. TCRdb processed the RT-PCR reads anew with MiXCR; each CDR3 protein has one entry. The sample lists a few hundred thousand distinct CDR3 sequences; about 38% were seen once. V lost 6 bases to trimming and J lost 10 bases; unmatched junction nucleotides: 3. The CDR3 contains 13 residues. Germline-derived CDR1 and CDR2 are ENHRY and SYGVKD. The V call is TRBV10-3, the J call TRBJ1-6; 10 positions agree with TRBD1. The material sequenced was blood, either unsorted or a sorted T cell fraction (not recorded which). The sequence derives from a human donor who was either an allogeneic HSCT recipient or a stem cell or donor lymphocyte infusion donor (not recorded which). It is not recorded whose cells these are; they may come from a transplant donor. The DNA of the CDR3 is TGTGCCATCAGGGGACAGGGGCGGTCACCCCTCCACTTT. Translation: CAIRGQGRSPLHF.